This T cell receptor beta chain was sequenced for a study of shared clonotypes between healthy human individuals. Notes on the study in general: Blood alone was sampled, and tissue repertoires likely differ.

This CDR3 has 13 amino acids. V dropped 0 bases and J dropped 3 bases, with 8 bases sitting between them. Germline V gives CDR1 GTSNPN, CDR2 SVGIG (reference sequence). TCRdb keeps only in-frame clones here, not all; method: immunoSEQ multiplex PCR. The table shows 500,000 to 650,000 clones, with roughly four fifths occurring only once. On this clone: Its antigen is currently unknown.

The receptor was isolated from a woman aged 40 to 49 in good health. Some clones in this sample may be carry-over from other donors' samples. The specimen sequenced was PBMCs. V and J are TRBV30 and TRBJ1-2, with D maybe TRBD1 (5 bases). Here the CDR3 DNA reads TGTGCCTGGAGTGTTCTCAGGGACTATGGCTACACCTTC. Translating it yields CAWSVLRDYGYTF. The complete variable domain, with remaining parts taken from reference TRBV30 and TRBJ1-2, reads SQTIHQWPATLVQPVGSPLSLECTVEGTSNPNLYWYRQAAGRGLQLLFYSVGIGQISSEVPQNLSASRPQDRQFILSSKKLLLSDSGFYLCAWSVLRDYGYTFGSGTRLTVV.